Here is one T cell receptor (beta chain) with its context. Its antigen is still unknown. The CDR3 has 13 residues. Germline CDR1 reads SGHTA; CDR2 reads FQGNSA. V was pared by 5 bases and J by 10 bases, with 12 bases between. These data are taken from a study of beta chain features in type 1 diabetes. As for the study in general: Cell yields, age and gender were similar between patients and healthy donors. Study-wide points: Moderately but significantly shorter TCRB CDR3s were found in Type 1 diabetes patients in all four CD4+ subsets.

The investigators reverse transcribed all of the isolated RNA, so they sequenced expressed TCRB transcripts. The repertoire was sequenced with immunoSEQ multiplex PCR; TCRdb's copy has only in-frame clones and lacks some. This table holds about 280,000 clones, about 15% found once. The clonotype originates from a man younger than 35 with type 1 diabetes. The sample was naive CD4+ T cells from blood. J is TRBJ1-6 and V is TRBV7-2, with D tentatively TRBD1 (5 bases). CDR3 amino acids: CASSDAGGSPLHF. The CDR3 nucleotides read TGTGCCAGCAGCGACGCGGGGGGGTCACCCCTCCACTTT.